A single sample gave rise to the 20 T cell receptor beta chains below, sequenced in a study of identical twins. TCRdb reanalysed the 5' RACE reads using MiXCR and keeps one entry per CDR3 protein. The sample records around 1.7 million distinct CDR3 sequences, less than 40% being singletons. Sequenced: cord blood. The receptors here all came from a newborn girl in good health.

J is TRBJ1-2 and V is TRBV7-9; D not certain. There are 12 residues in the CDR3. Trimming removed 1 base from V and 7 bases from J, with 7 bases in between. Germline values: CDR1 SEHNR, CDR2 FQNEAQ (reference sequence). Written as DNA, the CDR3 is TGTGCCAGCAGCTTAGATGGGTTTGGCTACACCTTC. It yields the protein CASSLDGFGYTF.

This clonotype was seen a few times. This sequence joins TRBV29-1 and TRBJ1-1; D not certain. CDR1 SQVTM and CDR2 ANQGSEA come from the germline V gene. Trimming took off 7 bases at V and 3 bases at J, with 18 bases between the two ends. This CDR3 is 14 amino acids long. The CDR3 protein is CSAIAGFGDTEAFF. The DNA of the CDR3 is TGCAGCGCAATCGCGGGTTTCGGGGACACTGAAGCTTTCTTT.

A word on this clonotype: At one end, the junction sequence differs from germline, possibly due to a read error. The chain is built from TRBV12-3 or TRBV12-4 and TRBJ1-4; a possible D gene is TRBD1 (5 bases). CDR3 size: 16 residues. The CDR3 sequence is CASSLALGWAGEKQFF. CDR3 sequence (DNA): TGTGCCAGCAGTTTAGCCTTAGGCTGGGCGGGGGAAAAACAGTTTTTT.

This clonotype was counted only a few times. V gene TRBV6-6 combines with J gene TRBJ2-3, with 12 bases identical to TRBD1. This CDR3 is built from 16 residues. V was pared by 6 bases and J by 3 bases, with 7 bases of the junction left unmatched. Germline V gene data show CDR1 as MNHNY and CDR2 as SVGAGI (reference sequence). The CDR3: CASRRGQGAETDTQYF. DNA of the CDR3: TGTGCCAGCAGACGGGGACAGGGGGCAGAGACAGATACGCAGTATTTT.

The chain employs TRBV6-6 and TRBJ1-2; 7 positions match TRBD1. Unmatched junction bases numbered 12, after V lost 6 bases and J lost 8 bases. Germline V lookup: CDR1 MNHNY, CDR2 SVGAGI (reference sequence). There are 14 residues in the CDR3. The CDR3 DNA reads as TGTGCCAGCAGGCACACCCGACAGGGAACGGGCTACACCTTC. Its protein is CASRHTRQGTGYTF.

The rearrangement links TRBV3-1 to TRBJ2-7, with D possibly being TRBD1 or TRBD2 (5 bases each). V was trimmed by 8 bases and J by 2 bases, leaving 7 bases between them. This CDR3 has 11 residues. Germline V gives CDR1 LGHDT, CDR2 YNNKEL (reference sequence). The CDR3 DNA follows: TGTGCCAGCGGGGGTCCCTACGAGCAGTACTTC. It translates to CASGGPYEQYF.

V gene TRBV20-1 combines with J gene TRBJ2-7, with 7 bases aligning to TRBD1. Germline CDR1 is DFQATT and CDR2 is SNEGSKA (reference sequence). The CDR3 is made up of 17 amino acids. J was trimmed by 6 bases and V by 3 bases; bases with no gene match: 20. The CDR3 DNA follows: TGCAGTGCTAGCTTTAGGGGGTTACTAGGGGGCCGGGTCGAGCAGTACTTC. Protein: CSASFRGLLGGRVEQYF.

This clonotype turned up a few times. The rearrangement links TRBV6-1 to TRBJ1-5; D gene unclear. CDR1 and CDR2 from the germline V gene are MNHNS and SASEGT. This CDR3 comprises 14 residues. The V end was cut by 6 bases, the J end by 2 bases, with 11 bases between. The CDR3 protein is CASRVVRGNQPQHF. In nucleotides, the CDR3 is TGTGCCAGCAGGGTGGTTAGAGGCAATCAGCCCCAGCATTTT.

Comments on this clonotype: One base away lies a much larger clone, so this may be a sequencing read error. The chain employs TRBV29-1 and TRBJ2-3; no clear D. Germline V lookup: CDR1 SQVTM, CDR2 ANQGSEA. CDR3 length: 12 residues. This CDR3 is CSVKPSTHTQYF. The CDR3 DNA sequence: TGCAGCGTTAAACCGAGCACACATACGCAGTATTTT.

This chain uses TRBV25-1 with TRBJ1-4, with D perhaps TRBD1 (6 bases). In germline, CDR1 is MGHDK, CDR2 SYGVNS. The V end was cut by 0 bases, the J end by 2 bases, with 13 bases between. CDR3 size: 17 residues. The CDR3 sequence is CASSEYSGGGTNEKLFF. CDR3 coding DNA: TGTGCCAGCAGTGAATATTCGGGGGGCGGGACTAATGAAAAACTGTTTTTT.

The chain recombines TRBV30 with TRBJ1-2; D is undetermined. The ends were cut back, 1 base at V and 6 bases at J, with 9 bases in the middle. Germline loops: CDR1 GTSNPN, CDR2 SVGIG (reference sequence). The CDR3 is 12 residues long. This CDR3 reads CAWSEQPHGYTF. CDR3 DNA sequence: TGTGCCTGGAGTGAACAGCCTCATGGCTACACCTTC.

The sample holds a few counts of this clonotype. DNA for the CDR3: TGTGCCAGCAGTTCCCCCCGACTAGCCAAGGACTACAATGAGCAGTTCTTC. It codes for CASSSPRLAKDYNEQFF. V usage is TRBV28 and J usage is TRBJ2-1; 7 bases align to TRBD2. This CDR3 has 17 residues. V lost 4 bases, J lost 3 bases, and 12 bases stayed unmatched. Per germline, CDR1 MDHEN and CDR2 SYDVKM. Drawing the rest from reference TRBV28 and TRBJ2-1, the complete variable domain is DVKVTQSSRYLVKRTGEKVFLECVQDMDHENMFWYRQDPGLGLRLIYFSYDVKMKEKGDIPEGYSVSREKKERFSLILESASTNQTSMYLCASSSPRLAKDYNEQFFGPGTRLTVL.

The table lists this clonotype with a few counts. The V call is TRBV27, the J call TRBJ2-1; 10 bases map to TRBD2. With V trimmed by 10 bases and J by 6 bases, 12 bases remained unmatched. Germline V gene data show CDR1 as MNHEY and CDR2 as SMNVEV (reference sequence). The CDR3 has 15 residues. CDR3 coding DNA: TGTGCCACTACCGGGACTAGCGTTATAGCCAATGAGCAGTTCTTC. Translating it yields CATTGTSVIANEQFF.

V usage is TRBV4-2 and J usage is TRBJ2-3, with a possible D match to TRBD1 (5 bases). The length of the CDR3 is 15 residues. Germline values: CDR1 LGHNA, CDR2 YNFKEQ. Deletions cut 0 bases from V and 4 bases from J, with 11 bases between. Written as DNA, the CDR3 is TGTGCCAGCAGCCAAGAGTGGCAGGGTCCAGATACGCAGTATTTT. Amino acids: CASSQEWQGPDTQYF.

This clonotype came up a few times. The chain uses TRBV24-1 and TRBJ2-5; the match to TRBD2 covers 10 bases. J was trimmed by 11 bases and V by 3 bases; bases with no gene match: 14. Germline V gene lookup returns CDR1 KGHDR and CDR2 SFDVKD. The CDR3 sequence is 16 residues long. The chain's CDR3 is CATSDPGTSDYNEQYF. The CDR3 nucleotides read TGTGCCACCAGTGATCCCGGGACTAGCGATTACAATGAGCAGTACTTC.

This clonotype was seen many times. CDR3 nucleotide sequence: TGTGCCAGCAAACGGGACTACCTCAATGAGCAGTTCTTC. This translates into CASKRDYLNEQFF. The chain joins TRBV27 to TRBJ2-1; 7 nucleotides match TRBD2. From germline, CDR1 is MNHEY and CDR2 SMNVEV (reference sequence). V was clipped by 7 bases and J by 6 bases; unmatched bases: 6. The CDR3 contains 13 residues.

This chain uses TRBV4-2 with TRBJ2-3, with a tentative D call TRBD2 (6 bases). Germline V gene sequence: CDR1 LGHNA, CDR2 YNFKEQ. The V end lost 0 bases, the J end lost 3 bases, and 13 bases lay between the germline ends. This CDR3 is built from 16 residues. CDR3 protein: CASSQDSASVTDTQYF. CDR3 in DNA: TGTGCCAGCAGCCAAGATTCGGCTAGCGTTACAGATACGCAGTATTTT.

This sequence joins TRBV28 and TRBJ2-5; possible D gene TRBD2, 5 bases. The CDR3 is made up of 15 amino acids. The germline V and J ends were trimmed by 3 bases and 11 bases, with 22 bases remaining between them. Germline CDR1 MDHEN, CDR2 SYDVKM. CDR3 sequence: CASSFPGIAYNEQYF. The DNA of the CDR3 is TGTGCCAGCAGTTTTCCCGGGATCGCCTACAATGAGCAGTACTTC.

V usage is TRBV2 and J usage is TRBJ2-5; D unresolved. V was trimmed by 4 bases and J by 2 bases, leaving 11 bases between them. Germline-derived CDR1 and CDR2 are SNHLY and FYNNEI. This CDR3 has 14 amino acids. CDR3 protein: CASSVLGRQETQYF. The CDR3 coding sequence is TGTGCCAGCAGTGTGTTAGGTAGACAAGAGACCCAGTACTTC.

This clonotype was detected only a few times. The chain carries TRBV12-3 or TRBV12-4 and TRBJ1-1; weak D call: TRBD1 (6 bases). The CDR3 length is 13 residues. V was cut by 8 bases and J by 4 bases, with 14 bases left in between. The CDR3 reads CASGLSGATEAFF. CDR3 bases: TGTGCCAGCGGCCTCTCAGGGGCCACTGAAGCTTTCTTT.